This paragraph reports one TCR beta chain. Its antigen is as yet unknown. The data were taken from a study of T cell repertoires in cytomegalovirus infection. Study-wide context: Indications came from public TCR beta signatures; they pointed to CMV infection and to a matching HLA type.

The CDR3 consists of 16 residues. V was pared by 2 bases and J by 7 bases, with 6 bases of the junction left unmatched. From germline, CDR1 is LNHDA and CDR2 SQIVND (reference sequence). One entry per CDR3 protein results from TCRdb running MiXCR on the reads. Altogether fewer than 900,000 distinct CDR3 sequences are present, 25% to 30% being singletons, with the ten largest covering about an eighth. The TCR originated in a human donor in good health (CMV status not recorded). Some clones in this sample may be carry-over from other donors' samples. The source was cultured CD8+ T cells from PBMCs, collected from culture after CMV antigen stimulation. The rearrangement links TRBV19 to TRBJ2-1; 12 bases match TRBD1. CDR3 in amino acids: CASSIRGQGATNEQFF. The CDR3 DNA sequence: TGTGCCAGTAGTATACGGGGACAGGGGGCTACAAATGAGCAGTTCTTC.